Following are 3 T cell receptor beta chains from one sample sequenced in a study of T cells in Graves' hyperthyroidism and ophthalmopathy. Amplification of TCR beta CDR3 regions used RNA as the template. When the TCR CDR3 underwent first-round RT-PCR, the HTBI primer set was used. MiXCR was run by TCRdb on the multiplex PCR reads, yielding one entry per CDR3 protein. This sample carries some 400,000 distinct CDR3 sequences, approximately 15% of them seen once, and the ten largest clones take less than 25%. The sample taken for sequencing was blood. The receptors here all came from a young man with Graves' hyperthyroidism that later progressed to Graves' ophthalmopathy.

This clonotype was seen a single time. CDR3 in DNA: TGTGCCACCAGCAGAGATCTGGTGGGACAGGGAGATTCACCCCTCCACTTT. This encodes CATSRDLVGQGDSPLHF. The chain links TRBV15 to TRBJ1-6; 9 bases agree with TRBD1. Losses at the gene ends were 0 bases for V and 8 bases for J; bases not matched to a gene: 8. The CDR3 has 17 amino acids. Germline values: CDR1 LNHNV, CDR2 YYDKDF (reference sequence).

The table lists this clonotype with many counts. The rearrangement joins TRBV13 to TRBJ2-7; D may be TRBD2 (6 bases). CDR1 is PRHDT, CDR2 FYEKMQ, per germline (reference sequence). Deletions cut 5 bases from V and 2 bases from J, with 16 bases between. This CDR3 region has 15 residues. The CDR3 nucleotides are TGTGCCAGCAGCCCAACGCATGGAGGGCCCTACGAGCAGTACTTC. Its translation is CASSPTHGGPYEQYF. The variable domain in full, completed from reference TRBV13 and TRBJ2-7, reads AAGVIQSPRHLIKEKRETATLKCYPIPRHDTVYWYQQGPGQDPQFLISFYEKMQSDKGSIPDRFSAQQFSDYHSELNMSSLELGDSALYFCASSPTHGGPYEQYFGPGTRLTVT.

This chain connects TRBV27 to TRBJ2-7; 11 nucleotides agree with TRBD2. From germline, CDR1 is MNHEY and CDR2 SMNVEV (reference sequence). CDR3 length equals 15 residues. V was pared by 5 bases and J by 2 bases, with 5 bases of the junction left unmatched. The CDR3 region has the DNA TGTGCCAGCAGTGTCGGGACTAGCGGAACCTACGAGCAGTACTTC. Its protein is CASSVGTSGTYEQYF.